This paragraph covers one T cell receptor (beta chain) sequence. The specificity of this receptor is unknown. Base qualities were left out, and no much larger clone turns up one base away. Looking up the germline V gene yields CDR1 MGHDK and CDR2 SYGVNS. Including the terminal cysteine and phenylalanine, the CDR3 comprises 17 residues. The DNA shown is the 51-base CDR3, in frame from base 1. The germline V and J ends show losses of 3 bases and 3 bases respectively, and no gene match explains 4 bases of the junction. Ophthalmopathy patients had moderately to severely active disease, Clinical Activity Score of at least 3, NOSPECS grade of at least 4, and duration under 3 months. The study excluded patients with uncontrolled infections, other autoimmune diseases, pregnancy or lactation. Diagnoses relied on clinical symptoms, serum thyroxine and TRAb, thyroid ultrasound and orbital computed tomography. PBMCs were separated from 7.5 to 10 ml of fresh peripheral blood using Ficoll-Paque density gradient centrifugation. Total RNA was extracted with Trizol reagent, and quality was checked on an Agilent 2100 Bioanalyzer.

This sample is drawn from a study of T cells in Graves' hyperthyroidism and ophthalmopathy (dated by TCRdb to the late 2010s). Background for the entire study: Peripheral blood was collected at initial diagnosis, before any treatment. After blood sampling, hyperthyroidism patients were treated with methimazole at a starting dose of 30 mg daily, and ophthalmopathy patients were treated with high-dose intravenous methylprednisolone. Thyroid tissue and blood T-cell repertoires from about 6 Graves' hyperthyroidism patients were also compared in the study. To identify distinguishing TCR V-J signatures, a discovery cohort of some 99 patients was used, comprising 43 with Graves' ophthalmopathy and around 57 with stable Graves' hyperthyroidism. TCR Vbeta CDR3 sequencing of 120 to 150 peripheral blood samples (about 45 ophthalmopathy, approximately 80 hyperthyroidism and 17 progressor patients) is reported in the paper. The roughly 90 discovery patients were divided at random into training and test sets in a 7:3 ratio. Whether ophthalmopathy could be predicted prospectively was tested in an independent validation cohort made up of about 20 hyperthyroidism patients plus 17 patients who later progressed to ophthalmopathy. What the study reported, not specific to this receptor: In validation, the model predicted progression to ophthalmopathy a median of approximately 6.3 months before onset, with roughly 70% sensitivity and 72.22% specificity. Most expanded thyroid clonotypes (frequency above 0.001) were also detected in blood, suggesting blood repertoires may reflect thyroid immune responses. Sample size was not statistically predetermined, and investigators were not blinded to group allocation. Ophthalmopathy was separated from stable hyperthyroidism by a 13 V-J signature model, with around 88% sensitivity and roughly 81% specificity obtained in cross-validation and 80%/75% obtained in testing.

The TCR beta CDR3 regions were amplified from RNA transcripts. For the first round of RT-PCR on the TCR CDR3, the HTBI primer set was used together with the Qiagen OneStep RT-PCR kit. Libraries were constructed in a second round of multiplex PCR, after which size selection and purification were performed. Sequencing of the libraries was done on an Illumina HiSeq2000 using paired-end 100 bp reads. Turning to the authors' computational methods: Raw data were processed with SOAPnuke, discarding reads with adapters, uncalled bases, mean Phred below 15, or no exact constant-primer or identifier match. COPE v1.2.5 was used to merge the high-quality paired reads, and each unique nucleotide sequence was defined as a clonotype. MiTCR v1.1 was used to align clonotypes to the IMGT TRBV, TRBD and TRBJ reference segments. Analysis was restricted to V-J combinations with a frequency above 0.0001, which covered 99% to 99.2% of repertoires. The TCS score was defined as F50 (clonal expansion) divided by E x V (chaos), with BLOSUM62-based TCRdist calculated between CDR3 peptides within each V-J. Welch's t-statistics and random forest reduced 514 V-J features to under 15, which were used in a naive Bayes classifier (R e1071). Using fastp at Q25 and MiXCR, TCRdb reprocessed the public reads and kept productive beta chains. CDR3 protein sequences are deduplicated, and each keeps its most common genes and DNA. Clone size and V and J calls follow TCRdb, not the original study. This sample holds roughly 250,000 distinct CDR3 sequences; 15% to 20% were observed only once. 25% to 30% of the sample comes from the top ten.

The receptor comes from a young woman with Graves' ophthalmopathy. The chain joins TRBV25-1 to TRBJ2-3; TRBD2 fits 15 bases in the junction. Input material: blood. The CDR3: CASSEGLAGGLTDTQYF. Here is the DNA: TGTGCCAGCAGTGAGGGACTAGCGGGAGGCCTGACAGATACGCAGTATTTT.